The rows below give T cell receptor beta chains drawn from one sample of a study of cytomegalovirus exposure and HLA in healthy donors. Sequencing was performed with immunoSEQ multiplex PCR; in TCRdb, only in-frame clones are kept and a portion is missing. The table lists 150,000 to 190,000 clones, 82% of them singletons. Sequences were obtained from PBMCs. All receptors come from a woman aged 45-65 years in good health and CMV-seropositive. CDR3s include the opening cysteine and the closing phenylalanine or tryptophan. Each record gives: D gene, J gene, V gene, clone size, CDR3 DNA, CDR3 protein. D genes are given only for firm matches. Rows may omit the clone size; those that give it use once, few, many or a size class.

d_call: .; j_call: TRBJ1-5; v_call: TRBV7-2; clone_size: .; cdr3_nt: TGTGCCAGCAGCTTAGAAAGGGGAAATCAGCCCCAGCATTTT; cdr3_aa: CASSLERGNQPQHF
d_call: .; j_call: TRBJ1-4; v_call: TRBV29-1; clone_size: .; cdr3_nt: TGCAGCGTTTTGGGGAGTCCTAATGAAAAACTGTTTTTT; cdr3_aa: CSVLGSPNEKLFF
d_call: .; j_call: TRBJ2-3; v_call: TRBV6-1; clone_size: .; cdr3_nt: TGTGCCAGCAGTGATTGGAGTGAGTCACCCACAGATACGCAGTATTTT; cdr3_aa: CASSDWSESPTDTQYF
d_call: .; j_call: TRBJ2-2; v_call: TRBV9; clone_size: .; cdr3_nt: TGTGCCAGCAGCGTCCAACAGACCGGGGAGCTGTTTTTT; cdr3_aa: CASSVQQTGELFF
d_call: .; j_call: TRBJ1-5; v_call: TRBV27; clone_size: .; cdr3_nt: TGTGCCAGCGCGGTTAACGGGGGGGGTCAGCCCCAGCATTTT; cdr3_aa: CASAVNGGGQPQHF
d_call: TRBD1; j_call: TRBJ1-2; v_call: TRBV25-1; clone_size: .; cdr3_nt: TGTGCCAGCTCCAGGGGGAACAGCGACGTCGGCTACACCTTC; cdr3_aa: CASSRGNSDVGYTF
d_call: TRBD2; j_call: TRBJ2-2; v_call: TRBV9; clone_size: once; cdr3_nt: TGTGCCAGCAGCCGAAGGACTAGCGTAAGAGCCGGGGAGCTGTTTTTT; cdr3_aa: CASSRRTSVRAGELFF
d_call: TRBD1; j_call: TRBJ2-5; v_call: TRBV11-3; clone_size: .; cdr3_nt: TGTGCCAGCAGTCCCCCGGACAGGCCGGCGCCATTCCAAGAGACCCAGTACTTC; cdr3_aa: CASSPPDRPAPFQETQYF
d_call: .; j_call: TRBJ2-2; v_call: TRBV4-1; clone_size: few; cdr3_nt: TGCGCCAGCAGCCTGTGGAGCGCCGCGAACACCGGGGAGCTGTTTTTT; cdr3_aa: CASSLWSAANTGELFF
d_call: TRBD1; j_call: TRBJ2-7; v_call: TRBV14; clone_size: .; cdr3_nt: TGTGCCAGCAGCCAAGATCCACGCAATTCCGACAGGGCAACCTACGAGCAGTACTTC; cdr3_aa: CASSQDPRNSDRATYEQYF
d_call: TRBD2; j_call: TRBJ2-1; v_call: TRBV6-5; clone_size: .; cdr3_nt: TGTGCCAGCGGCCGTAGCGGGGGAAGGGGAATTGAGCAGTTCTTC; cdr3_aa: CASGRSGGRGIEQFF
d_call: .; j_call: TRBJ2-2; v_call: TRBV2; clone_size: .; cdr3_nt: TGTGCCAGCAGGTCCGACAGGCTGAACACCGGGGAGCTGTTTTTT; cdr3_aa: CASRSDRLNTGELFF
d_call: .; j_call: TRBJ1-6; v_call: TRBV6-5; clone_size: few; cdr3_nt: TGTGCCAGCAGTTGGGCAGGGGAAGGTTCACCCCTCCACTTT; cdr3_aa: CASSWAGEGSPLHF
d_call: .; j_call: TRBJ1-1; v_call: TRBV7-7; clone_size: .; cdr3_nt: TGTGCCAGCAGCCCCCGGTTGAACACTGAAGCTTTCTTT; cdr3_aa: CASSPRLNTEAFF
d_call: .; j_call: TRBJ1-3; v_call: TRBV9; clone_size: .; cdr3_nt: TGTGCCAGCAGCGCCCCACAGGGCACCCGAAACACCATATATTTT; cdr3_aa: CASSAPQGTRNTIYF
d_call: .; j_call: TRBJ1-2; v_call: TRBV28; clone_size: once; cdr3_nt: TGTGCCAGCAGTTTGGTGGCAGTCAATGGCTACACCTTC; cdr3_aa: CASSLVAVNGYTF
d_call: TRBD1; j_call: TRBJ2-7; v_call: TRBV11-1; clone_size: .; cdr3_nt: TGTGCCAGCAGCTTCCCGGGACAGGTAGGCGAGCAGTACTTC; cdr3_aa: CASSFPGQVGEQYF
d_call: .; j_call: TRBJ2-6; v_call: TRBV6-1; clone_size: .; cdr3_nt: TGTGCCAGCTTATCCAACGTCCTGACTTTC; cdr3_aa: CASLSNVLTF
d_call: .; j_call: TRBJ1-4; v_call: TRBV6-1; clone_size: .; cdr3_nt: TGTGCCAGCAGTGAAAGGACACAAGAAAAACTGTTTTTT; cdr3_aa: CASSERTQEKLFF
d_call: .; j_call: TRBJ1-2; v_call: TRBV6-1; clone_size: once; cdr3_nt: TGTGCCAGCAGTGAACCGGGGAGGAGTTTCTATGGCTACACCTTC; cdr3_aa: CASSEPGRSFYGYTF
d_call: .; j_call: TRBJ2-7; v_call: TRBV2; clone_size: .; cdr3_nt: TGTGCCAGCTCTTTGTTCTCCTACGAGCAGTACTTC; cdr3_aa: CASSLFSYEQYF
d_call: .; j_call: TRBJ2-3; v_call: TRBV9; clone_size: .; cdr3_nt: TGTGCCAGCAGCGGTGGGGGGGGGCGATCAGATACGCAGTATTTT; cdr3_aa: CASSGGGGRSDTQYF
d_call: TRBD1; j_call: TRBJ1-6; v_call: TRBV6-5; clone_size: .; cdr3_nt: TGTGCCAGCAGACCTCTGACAGGGGAGAATTCACCCCTCCACTTT; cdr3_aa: CASRPLTGENSPLHF
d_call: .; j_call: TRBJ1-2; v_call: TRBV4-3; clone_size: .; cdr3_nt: TGCGCCAGCAGCCAAGGAGCAGGGCTCTATGGCTACACCTTC; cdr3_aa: CASSQGAGLYGYTF
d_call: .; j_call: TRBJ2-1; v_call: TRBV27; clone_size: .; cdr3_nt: TGTGCCAGCAGTTTATCCACTGGCAATGAGCAGTTCTTC; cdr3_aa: CASSLSTGNEQFF
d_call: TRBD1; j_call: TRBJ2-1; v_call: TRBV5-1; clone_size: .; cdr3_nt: TGCGCCAGCAGCGCCGGGACAGGGGTTCACAATGAGCAGTTCTTC; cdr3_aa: CASSAGTGVHNEQFF
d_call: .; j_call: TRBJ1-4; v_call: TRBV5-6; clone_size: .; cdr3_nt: TGTGCCAGCAGCTTTAGTCGTGAAAAACTGTTTTTT; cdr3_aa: CASSFSREKLFF
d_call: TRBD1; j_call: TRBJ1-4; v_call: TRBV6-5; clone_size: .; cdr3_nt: TGTGCCAGCAGCAACATTCGGGACAGAGAAAAACTGTTTTTT; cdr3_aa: CASSNIRDREKLFF
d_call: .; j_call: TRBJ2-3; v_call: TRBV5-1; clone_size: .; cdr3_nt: TGCGCCAGCAGCCTAAGACGGGGAGGAGGCACAGATACGCAGTATTTT; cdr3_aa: CASSLRRGGGTDTQYF
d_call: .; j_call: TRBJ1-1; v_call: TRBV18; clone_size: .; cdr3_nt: TGTGCCAGCTCACCCGTCCCACTGAGCCCTACTGAAGCTTTCTTT; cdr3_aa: CASSPVPLSPTEAFF
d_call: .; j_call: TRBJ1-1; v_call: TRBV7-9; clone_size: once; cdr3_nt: TGTGCCAGCAGCTTGGGGGGGGCTGAAGCTTTCTTT; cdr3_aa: CASSLGGAEAFF
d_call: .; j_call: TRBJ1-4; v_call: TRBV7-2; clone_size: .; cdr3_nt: TGTGCCAGCAGCACGAACAGGGCAACTAATGAAAAACTGTTTTTT; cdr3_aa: CASSTNRATNEKLFF
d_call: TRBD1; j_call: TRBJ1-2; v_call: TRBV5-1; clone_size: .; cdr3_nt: TGCGCCAGCAGCTTGGGGGACAGGTATAACTATGGCTACACCTTC; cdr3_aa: CASSLGDRYNYGYTF
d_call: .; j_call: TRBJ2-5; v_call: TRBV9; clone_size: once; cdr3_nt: TGTGCCAGCAGCGTAGGCTCCCCGGGGGAGCAGTACTTC; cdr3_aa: CASSVGSPGEQYF
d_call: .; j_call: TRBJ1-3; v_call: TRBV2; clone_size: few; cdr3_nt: TGTGCCAGCAGTGCATCAGGGGCTCTTGGAAACACCATATATTTT; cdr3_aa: CASSASGALGNTIYF
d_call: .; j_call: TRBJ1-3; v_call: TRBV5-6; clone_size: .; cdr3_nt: TGTGCCAGCAGCCGATTACTAACCAGGGACTACTCTGGAAACACCATATATTTT; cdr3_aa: CASSRLLTRDYSGNTIYF